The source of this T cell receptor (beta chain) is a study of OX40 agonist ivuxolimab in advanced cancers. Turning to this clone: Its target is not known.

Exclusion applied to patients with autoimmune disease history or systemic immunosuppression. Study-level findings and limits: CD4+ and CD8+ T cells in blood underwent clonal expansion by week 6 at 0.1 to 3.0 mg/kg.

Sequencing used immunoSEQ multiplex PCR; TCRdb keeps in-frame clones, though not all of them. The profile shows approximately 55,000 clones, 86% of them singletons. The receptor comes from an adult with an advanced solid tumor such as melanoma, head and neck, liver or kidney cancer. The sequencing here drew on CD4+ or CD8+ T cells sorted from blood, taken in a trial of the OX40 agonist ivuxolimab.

In nucleotides, the CDR3 is TGTGCCAGCAGCTCTAGGATGGGACAGGGACTCAATGGCTACACCTTC. Encoded protein: CASSSRMGQGLNGYTF. The chain recombines TRBV7-6 with TRBJ1-2, with 9 nucleotides matching TRBD1. From germline, CDR1 is SGHVS and CDR2 FNYEAQ. The trim removed 4 bases at V and 6 bases at J, leaving 12 bases unmatched. The CDR3 contains 16 residues. Variable domain in full (rest from reference TRBV7-6 and TRBJ1-2): GAGVSQSPRYKVTKRGQDVALRCDPISGHVSLYWYRQALGQGPEFLTYFNYEAQQDKSGLPNDRFSAERPEGSISTLTIQRTEQRDSAMYRCASSSRMGQGLNGYTFGSGTRLTVV.